Listed below are T cell receptor beta chains from one sample, sequenced in a study of cytomegalovirus exposure and HLA in healthy donors. Assay used: immunoSEQ multiplex PCR; TCRdb lists only in-frame clones, some missing. The sample yields roughly 190,000 clones, around nine tenths seen once. The sequencing sample was made of PBMCs. The origin of the receptors is a woman aged 18-29 years in good health and CMV-seronegative. CDR3s include the opening cysteine and the closing phenylalanine or tryptophan. A D gene is named only where the DNA matches it firmly. A clone size is listed for some rows: how often the clone was seen (once, few, many), or a class if it is expanded.

DNA: TGTGCCATCCCAGGGGACAGCTATGGCTACACCTTC; CDR3: CAIPGDSYGYTF; V: TRBV28; size: NA; J: TRBJ1-2; D: TRBD1
DNA: TGTGCCAGCAGCTTAGGACAGGGATTGTACGATGAGCAGTTCTTC; CDR3: CASSLGQGLYDEQFF; V: TRBV5-4; size: NA; J: TRBJ2-1; D: TRBD1
DNA: TGTGCCAGCACCCAGGCGGGCGGACCGAGGGATGAGCAGTTCTTC; CDR3: CASTQAGGPRDEQFF; V: TRBV6-5; size: NA; J: TRBJ2-1; D: NA
DNA: TGTGCCAGCAGCGGCCCGGGGGACTCCTATAATTCACCCCTCCACTTT; CDR3: CASSGPGDSYNSPLHF; V: TRBV7-9; size: NA; J: TRBJ1-6; D: NA
DNA: TGTGCCAGTTCCCCCATCCTCGACAGGCTGAACACTGAAGCTTTCTTT; CDR3: CASSPILDRLNTEAFF; V: TRBV19; size: NA; J: TRBJ1-1; D: NA
DNA: TGTGCCAGCCGACTAGCGGGGGGGCTTTACGAGTTCTTC; CDR3: CASRLAGGLYEFF; V: TRBV6-1; size: few; J: TRBJ2-1; D: TRBD2
DNA: TGTGCCAGCAGACCAGGGGTGGCGGACTATGGCTACACCTTC; CDR3: CASRPGVADYGYTF; V: TRBV7-9; size: NA; J: TRBJ1-2; D: NA
DNA: TGTGCCAGCAGCTACAGACCCCGGACCGGGGAGCTGTTTTTT; CDR3: CASSYRPRTGELFF; V: TRBV2; size: few; J: TRBJ2-2; D: NA
DNA: TGTGCCATCAGTGAACTAGCGGGAGAGGGGGAGACCCAGTACTTC; CDR3: CAISELAGEGETQYF; V: TRBV10-3; size: NA; J: TRBJ2-5; D: TRBD2
DNA: TGCGCCAGCAGCCCGGCGACACAGGGGGCGGCTTTCTTT; CDR3: CASSPATQGAAFF; V: TRBV5-1; size: NA; J: TRBJ1-1; D: TRBD1
DNA: TGTGCCAGCCAGACTAGCGGGGGGGTGGCGGAGCAGTTCTTC; CDR3: CASQTSGGVAEQFF; V: TRBV28; size: NA; J: TRBJ2-1; D: TRBD2
DNA: TGTGCCAGCAGTTACCTAGCGGGGGACACCGGGGAGCTGTTTTTT; CDR3: CASSYLAGDTGELFF; V: TRBV6-5; size: NA; J: TRBJ2-2; D: TRBD2